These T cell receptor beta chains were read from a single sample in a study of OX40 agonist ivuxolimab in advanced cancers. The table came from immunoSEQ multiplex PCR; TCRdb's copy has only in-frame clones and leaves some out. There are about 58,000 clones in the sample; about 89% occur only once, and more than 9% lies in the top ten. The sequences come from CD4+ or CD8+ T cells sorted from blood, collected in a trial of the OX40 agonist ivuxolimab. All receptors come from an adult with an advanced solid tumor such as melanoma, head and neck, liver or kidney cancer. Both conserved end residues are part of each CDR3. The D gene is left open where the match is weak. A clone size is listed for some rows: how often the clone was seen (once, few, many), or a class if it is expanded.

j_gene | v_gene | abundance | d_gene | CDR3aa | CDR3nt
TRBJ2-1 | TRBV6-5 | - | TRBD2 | CASMGTTSTNEQFF | TGTGCCAGCATGGGGACTACTTCTACGAATGAGCAGTTCTTC
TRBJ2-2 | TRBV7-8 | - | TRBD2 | CASSLYVYSGRDTGELFF | TGTGCCAGCAGCCTCTACGTATATAGCGGGAGGGACACCGGGGAGCTGTTTTTT
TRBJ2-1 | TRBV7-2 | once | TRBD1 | CASSQTGAYNEQFF | TGTGCCAGCAGCCAAACAGGGGCCTACAATGAGCAGTTCTTC
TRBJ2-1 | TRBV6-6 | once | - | CASSLPYNEQFF | TGTGCCAGCAGTTTACCGTACAATGAGCAGTTCTTC
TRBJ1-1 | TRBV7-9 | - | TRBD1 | CASSLLGQGSGEAFF | TGTGCCAGCAGCCTTCTCGGACAGGGGAGCGGTGAAGCTTTCTTT
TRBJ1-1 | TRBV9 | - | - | CASSTDLGTEAFF | TGTGCCAGCAGCACGGACTTGGGCACTGAAGCTTTCTTT
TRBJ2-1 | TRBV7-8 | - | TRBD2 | CASSLEGTTFNEQFF | TGTGCCAGCAGCTTAGAAGGGACTACCTTTAATGAGCAGTTCTTC
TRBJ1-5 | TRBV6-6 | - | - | CASSYSGKGQPQHF | TGTGCCAGCAGTTACTCGGGGAAGGGGCAGCCCCAGCATTTT
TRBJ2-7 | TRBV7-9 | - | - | CASSPGGGSPYEQYF | TGTGCCAGCAGCCCCGGTGGGGGCAGCCCCTACGAGCAGTACTTC
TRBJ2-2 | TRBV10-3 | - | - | CAITRVLAGELFF | TGTGCCATCACTAGGGTTTTAGCCGGGGAGCTGTTTTTT
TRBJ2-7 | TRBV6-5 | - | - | CASSYSWEGYEQYF | TGTGCCAGCAGTTACTCTTGGGAAGGGTACGAGCAGTACTTC
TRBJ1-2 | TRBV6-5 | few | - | CASESIGGNYGYTF | TGTGCCAGCGAATCCATTGGGGGGAACTATGGCTACACCTTC
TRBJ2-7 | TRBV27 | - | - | CASSLSNGNTYEQYF | TGTGCCAGCAGTTTATCGAACGGGAACACCTACGAGCAGTACTTC
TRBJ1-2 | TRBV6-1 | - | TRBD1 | CALRTGKPYGYTF | TGTGCCCTCCGGACAGGAAAACCCTATGGCTACACCTTC
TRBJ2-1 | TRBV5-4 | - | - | CASSFRDSGYNEQFF | TGTGCCAGCAGCTTTAGGGATAGCGGCTACAATGAGCAGTTCTTC
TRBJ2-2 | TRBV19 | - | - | CASSILYPDESTGELFF | TGTGCCAGTAGTATTCTCTACCCCGACGAGTCGACCGGGGAGCTGTTTTTT
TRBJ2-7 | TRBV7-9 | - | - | CASSLGVGEQYF | TGTGCCAGCAGCTTAGGGGTCGGCGAGCAGTACTTC